This T cell receptor beta chain was identified during a study of OX40 agonist ivuxolimab in advanced cancers. General observations from the study: Both CD4+ and CD8+ T cell populations in blood had undergone clonal expansion by week 6 at 0.1 to 3.0 mg/kg. Among T cells, CD8+ cells averaged more expanded clones than CD4+ cells. Partial responders receiving 0.1-3.0 mg/kg showed among the lowest clonal expansion.

Libraries were prepared by immunoSEQ multiplex PCR; TCRdb keeps only in-frame clonotypes and omits some of them. Found here are roughly 60,000 clones, 87% of them singletons; the top ten hold 0.6% to 0.7%. The cohort excluded patients with autoimmune disease history or systemic immunosuppression. Per germline, CDR1 ENHRY and CDR2 SYGVKD. CDR3 length equals 15 residues. V trimming: 10 bases; J trimming: 6 bases; junction bases outside the gene matches: 12. A note on this clone: Its matching antigen is unknown.

The TCR originated in an adult with an advanced solid tumor such as melanoma, head and neck, liver or kidney cancer. This chain connects TRBV10-3 to TRBJ2-1; 10 positions agree with TRBD2. The sample here was CD4+ or CD8+ T cells sorted from blood, taken in a trial of the OX40 agonist ivuxolimab. CDR3 DNA sequence: TGTGCCACCCTATCAACTAGCGGGATGCGCAATGAGCAGTTCTTC. Translated, it gives CATLSTSGMRNEQFF.